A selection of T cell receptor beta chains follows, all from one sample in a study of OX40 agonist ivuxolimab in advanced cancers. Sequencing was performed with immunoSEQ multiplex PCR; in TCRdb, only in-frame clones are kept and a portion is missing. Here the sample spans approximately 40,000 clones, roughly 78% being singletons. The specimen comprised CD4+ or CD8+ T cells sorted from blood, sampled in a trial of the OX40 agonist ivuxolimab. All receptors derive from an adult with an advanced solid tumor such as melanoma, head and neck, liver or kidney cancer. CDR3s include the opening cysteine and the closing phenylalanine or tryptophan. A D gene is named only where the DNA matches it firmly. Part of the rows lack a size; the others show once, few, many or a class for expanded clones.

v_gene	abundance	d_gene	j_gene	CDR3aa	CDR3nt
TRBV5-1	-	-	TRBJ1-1	CASSSRQDTEAFF	TGCGCCAGCAGCTCGAGACAGGACACTGAAGCTTTCTTT
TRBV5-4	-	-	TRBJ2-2	CASSLGGTPVTGELFF	TGTGCCAGCAGCTTGGGTGGGACACCCGTCACCGGGGAGCTGTTTTTT
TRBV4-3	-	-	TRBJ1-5	CASSQDGGQPQHF	TGCGCCAGCAGCCAAGATGGCGGTCAGCCCCAGCATTTT
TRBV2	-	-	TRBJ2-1	CASSEVLSGYSEQFF	TGTGCCAGCAGTGAAGTTCTTAGCGGCTACAGTGAGCAGTTCTTC
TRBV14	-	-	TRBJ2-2	CASSLLKGPTGELFF	TGTGCCAGCAGCCTCTTGAAGGGACCCACCGGGGAGCTGTTTTTT
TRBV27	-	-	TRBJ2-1	CASSPDVAGLDNEQFF	TGTGCCAGCAGTCCAGACGTGGCGGGGCTCGACAATGAGCAGTTCTTC
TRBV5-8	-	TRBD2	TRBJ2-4	CASSLVAGGYKNIQYF	TGTGCCAGCAGCTTGGTAGCGGGAGGGTACAAAAACATTCAGTACTTC
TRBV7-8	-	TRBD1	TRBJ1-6	CASSLLRGQGGSPLHF	TGTGCCAGCAGCTTATTGCGGGGCCAGGGGGGCTCACCCCTCCACTTT
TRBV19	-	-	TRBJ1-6	CASSILTGNSSPLHF	TGTGCCAGTAGTATACTAACAGGGAATAGTTCACCCCTCCACTTT
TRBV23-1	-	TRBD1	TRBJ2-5	CASSTIRDRVSKFRETQYF	TGCGCCAGCAGTACTATCCGGGACAGGGTCTCAAAATTTCGGGAGACCCAGTACTTC
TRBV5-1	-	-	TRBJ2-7	CASSPGLSYEQYF	TGCGCCAGCAGCCCCGGGCTGTCCTACGAGCAGTACTTC
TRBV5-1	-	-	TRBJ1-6	CASSLGQDNSPLHF	TGCGCCAGCAGCTTGGGTCAGGACAATTCACCCCTCCACTTT
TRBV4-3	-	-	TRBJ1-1	CASSQDGAGHTEAFF	TGCGCCAGCAGCCAAGATGGAGCAGGGCACACTGAAGCTTTCTTT
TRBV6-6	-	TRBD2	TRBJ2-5	CASSPSNPAGGTQYF	TGTGCCAGCAGTCCCTCGAACCCCGCGGGGGGGACCCAGTACTTC
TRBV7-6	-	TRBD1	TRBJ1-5	CASSLGTGGNQPQHF	TGTGCCAGCAGCTTAGGGACAGGCGGCAATCAGCCCCAGCATTTT
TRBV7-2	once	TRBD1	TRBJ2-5	CASSLAWTGGQETQYF	TGTGCCAGCAGCTTAGCATGGACAGGGGGCCAGGAGACCCAGTACTTC
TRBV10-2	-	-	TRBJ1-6	CASRATYNSPLHF	TGCGCCAGCAGGGCCACCTATAATTCACCCCTCCACTTT
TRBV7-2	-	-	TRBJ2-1	CASSLPLTVYNEQFF	TGTGCCAGCAGCTTACCCCTAACAGTGTACAATGAGCAGTTCTTC
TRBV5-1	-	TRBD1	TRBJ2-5	CASSLTGGEETQYF	TGCGCCAGCAGCTTGACAGGGGGCGAAGAGACCCAGTACTTC
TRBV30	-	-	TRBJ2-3	CAWGWDGTDTQYF	TGTGCCTGGGGGTGGGACGGCACAGATACGCAGTATTTT
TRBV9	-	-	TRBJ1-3	CASSVSQGAGNTIYF	TGTGCCAGCAGCGTATCCCAAGGGGCTGGAAACACCATATATTTT
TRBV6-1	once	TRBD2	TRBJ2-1	CASSLAGPGRGEQFF	TGTGCCAGCAGCTTAGCGGGACCTGGCCGGGGTGAGCAGTTCTTC
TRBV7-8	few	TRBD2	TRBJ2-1	CASSLTSGGLSYNEQFF	TGTGCCAGCAGCCTTACTAGCGGGGGCCTCTCCTACAATGAGCAGTTCTTC
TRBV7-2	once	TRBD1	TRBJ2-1	CASSLWAGTGNEQFF	TGTGCCAGCAGCTTATGGGCCGGGACAGGCAATGAGCAGTTCTTC
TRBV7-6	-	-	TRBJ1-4	CASSLEEREKLFF	TGTGCCAGCAGCTTAGAGGAGAGAGAAAAACTGTTTTTT
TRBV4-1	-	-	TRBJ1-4	CASSQDRRATNEKLFF	TGCGCCAGCAGCCAAGATCGGAGGGCCACTAATGAAAAACTGTTTTTT
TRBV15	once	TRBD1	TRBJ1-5	CATSRGDRGTGQPQHF	TGTGCCACCAGCAGAGGGGACAGGGGAACGGGTCAGCCCCAGCATTTT
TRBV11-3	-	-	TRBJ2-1	CASSIGSSNEQFF	TGTGCCAGCAGCATCGGTAGTTCCAATGAGCAGTTCTTC
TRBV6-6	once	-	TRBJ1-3	CASTTGRAGNTIYF	TGTGCCAGCACCACGGGGAGGGCCGGAAACACCATATATTTT
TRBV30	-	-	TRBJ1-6	CAWSPASSYNSPLHF	TGTGCCTGGAGTCCAGCGAGCTCCTATAATTCACCCCTCCACTTT